A single sample is the source of the 32 T cell receptor beta chains below, sequenced in a study of blood T cells in healthy people across ages. A second PCR, run for about 7 to 11 cycles, used a sample-barcoded 5' primer plus a J-beta primer mix. TCRdb processed the 5' RACE reads anew with MiXCR; each CDR3 protein has one entry. Of roughly 1.7 million distinct CDR3 sequences listed, 30% to 35% were seen once; the top ten hold around 11%. The sample taken for sequencing was blood. These receptors all come from a woman aged 25 to 39 in good health.

Comment on this clonotype: This is likely a read error, given that the CDR3 carries no conserved phenylalanine or tryptophan at its end. The chain has TRBV5-1 and TRBJ1-2, with D hard to call. Looked up from germline, CDR1 is SGHRS and CDR2 is YFSETQ. The CDR3 length is 16 residues. V was pared by 2 bases and J by 4 bases, with 18 bases between. The CDR3 DNA reads as TGCGCCAGCAGCTTAGCCCAAGGGAGTGAGGGCTATGGCTACACCGTC. Its protein product is CASSLAQGSEGYGYTV.

The rearrangement uses TRBV6-5 and TRBJ2-2, with TRBD2 matching 10 bases. The CDR3 consists of 15 residues. From germline, CDR1 is MNHEY and CDR2 SVGAGI. The J segment lost 6 bases and the V segment lost 6 bases, leaving 7 bases of the junction unmatched. CDR3 loop: CASRYSGGPSGELFF. Here the CDR3 DNA reads TGTGCCAGCAGATATAGCGGGGGGCCCTCCGGGGAGCTGTTTTTT.

This clonotype has only a few counts. The chain carries TRBV12-3 or TRBV12-4 and TRBJ1-2; 7 bases are shared with TRBD1. The CDR3 extends over 13 amino acids. V trimming: 6 bases; J trimming: 8 bases; junction bases outside the gene matches: 9. CDR3 in DNA: TGTGCCAGCAGCCCCGGGACAGCCCCGGGCTACACCTTC. Protein product: CASSPGTAPGYTF.

The rearrangement links TRBV20-1 to TRBJ2-3, with D possibly being TRBD2 (5 bases). CDR1 is DFQATT and CDR2 is SNEGSKA in the germline V gene (reference sequence). The V gene lost 0 bases and the J gene lost 4 bases, with 14 bases spanning the gap. The CDR3 covers 15 residues. DNA for the CDR3: TGCAGTGCTAGAGACCTGAGGGAACTGGCAGATACGCAGTATTTT. Its protein is CSARDLRELADTQYF.

J is TRBJ2-7 and V is TRBV30, with D possibly being TRBD1 (5 bases). Germline CDR1 GTSNPN, CDR2 SVGIG (reference sequence). V shed 0 bases and J shed 6 bases, with 21 bases lying between them. This CDR3 spans 16 amino acids. The DNA of the CDR3 is TGTGCCTGGAGTGTACCTCTTCGACAGCTCGTGGGCGAGCAGTACTTC. It encodes CAWSVPLRQLVGEQYF.

The V and J genes are TRBV27 and TRBJ2-7; TRBD2 matches at 8 bases. Germline assignment: CDR1 MNHEY and CDR2 SMNVEV (reference sequence). This CDR3 region has 16 residues. The junction had 13 bases not matched to a gene; V was cut back by 8 bases and J by 1 base. CDR3 nucleotides: TGTGCCAGCGGAACCCAGCGGGAGCTCTTGTCCTACGAGCAGTACTTC. Translation: CASGTQRELLSYEQYF.

Details on this clonotype: A clone one base away is much larger, so this may be a read error. V is TRBV29-1 and J is TRBJ2-7, with D perhaps matching TRBD1 or TRBD2 (5 bases each). The length of the CDR3 is 13 residues. Trimming pared 7 bases from V and 0 bases from J, leaving 13 bases between. Germline CDR1 and CDR2: SQVTM and ANQGSEA. Written as DNA, the CDR3 is TGCAGCGCTCTTTTGGGACCCTCCTACGAGCAGTACTTC. Amino acids: CSALLGPSYEQYF.

The CDR3 region has the DNA TGTGCCAGCAGGGGCCGAGGCAGGGGGTTATACTATGGCTACACCTTC. This translates into CASRGRGRGLYYGYTF. The chain is built from TRBV5-6 and TRBJ1-2; 7 bases fit TRBD1. Germline V gene lookup returns CDR1 SGHDT and CDR2 YYEEEE. Trimming at V came to 5 bases and at J to 3 bases, leaving 13 bases not matched to a gene. The CDR3 loop spans 16 amino acids.

This clonotype was counted ten times or more. This chain joins TRBV3-1 and TRBJ2-3; TRBD2 aligns across 7 bases. Germline V gives CDR1 LGHDT, CDR2 YNNKEL (reference sequence). Trimming at V came to 0 bases and at J to 0 bases, leaving 0 bases not matched to a gene. CDR3 length equals 15 residues. The CDR3 DNA reads TGTGCCAGCAGCCAAGAGGGACTAAGCACAGATACGCAGTATTTT. Translated, it gives CASSQEGLSTDTQYF.

This chain joins TRBV27 and TRBJ2-5; D ambiguous. This CDR3 has 15 residues. Trimming took off 2 bases at V and 4 bases at J, with 14 bases between the two ends. The V gene's germline CDR1 is MNHEY and CDR2 SMNVEV (reference sequence). The CDR3 DNA reads TGTGCCAGCAGTTTAGGTTCCGCCCTCGTAGAGACCCAGTACTTC. Its protein is CASSLGSALVETQYF.

The V call is TRBV7-2, the J call TRBJ2-7; no reliable D call. The CDR3 runs to 18 residues. V dropped 3 bases and J dropped 4 bases, with 25 bases sitting between them. Germline lookup yields CDR1 SGHTA and CDR2 FQGNSA. The CDR3 here is CASSFHSTGDRPLYEQYF. The CDR3 nucleotides are TGTGCCAGCAGCTTCCATTCGACCGGAGACCGACCCCTATACGAGCAGTACTTC.

This clonotype was counted a few times. The chain has TRBV20-1 and TRBJ2-6; tentative D call: TRBD1 (6 bases). The CDR3 totals 16 residues. The V and J ends lost 3 bases and 7 bases respectively, with 19 bases between them. Germline V CDR1 and CDR2: DFQATT, SNEGSKA (reference sequence). For the CDR3, the DNA is TGCAGTGCTAGGCTCCAGGGGTCTTTTTCAGCCAACGTCCTGACTTTC. Protein sequence: CSARLQGSFSANVLTF.

This clonotype was seen repeatedly, ten times or more. The CDR3 loop reads CASSQRNEQFF. In nucleotides, the CDR3 is TGTGCCAGCAGCCAGCGCAATGAGCAGTTCTTC. J is TRBJ2-1 and V is TRBV3-1, with D uncertain. CDR3 length equals 11 residues. Germline V gene sequence: CDR1 LGHDT, CDR2 YNNKEL (reference sequence). Trimming removed 3 bases at V and 6 bases at J, with 3 bases between.

This clonotype was seen a few times. V and J are TRBV7-9 and TRBJ1-1; D is undetermined. The CDR3 spans 11 residues. Germline V lookup: CDR1 SEHNR, CDR2 FQNEAQ (reference sequence). The CDR3 sequence is CSGRSATEAFF. CDR3 sequence (DNA): TGTTCCGGCCGGAGTGCCACTGAAGCTTTCTTT.

The chain's CDR3 is CASSVRDLFTDTQYF. As DNA, the CDR3 is TGTGCCAGCAGCGTAAGGGATCTTTTTACGGATACGCAGTATTTT. The rearrangement links TRBV9 to TRBJ2-3; no definite D call. V was cut by 1 base and J by 6 bases, with 15 bases left in between. The CDR3 totals 15 residues. CDR1 and CDR2 (germline): SGDLS, YYNGEE.

Remarks on this clonotype: One junction end does not reproduce the germline sequence, and a read error may be involved. CDR3 residues: CASSQYPDPYGHTF. The CDR3 nucleotides read TGTGCCAGCAGCCAATACCCGGACCCCTATGGCCACACCTTC. The chain carries TRBV6-5 and TRBJ1-2; D gene uncertain. From germline, CDR1 is MNHEY and CDR2 SVGAGI. There are 14 residues in the CDR3.

This clonotype appeared a few times. This chain connects TRBV25-1 to TRBJ2-7; TRBD1 matches 9 bases. V lost 4 bases, J lost 2 bases, and 6 bases stayed unmatched. The CDR3 has 15 residues. Germline V gene lookup returns CDR1 MGHDK and CDR2 SYGVNS. This CDR3 is CASSVYRGQAYEQYF. The CDR3 region has the DNA TGTGCCAGCAGTGTATACAGGGGGCAAGCCTACGAGCAGTACTTC.

This clonotype has at least ten counts. This chain links TRBV4-1 with TRBJ2-1, with 8 bases matching TRBD2. The CDR3 is made up of 16 amino acids. Germline V gene data show CDR1 as MGHRA and CDR2 as YSYEKL. V gave up 0 bases and J gave up 6 bases; unmatched junction bases: 7. CDR3 in amino acids: CASSQEQRGRANEQFF. Written as DNA, the CDR3 is TGCGCCAGCAGCCAAGAACAGCGGGGGAGAGCCAATGAGCAGTTCTTC.

This chain connects TRBV24-1 to TRBJ1-2; D is undetermined. V lost 4 bases to trimming and J lost 8 bases, with 13 bases between them. This CDR3 comprises 13 residues. Germline assignment: CDR1 KGHDR and CDR2 SFDVKD. The CDR3 here is CATSDSGRRGYTF. As DNA, the CDR3 is TGTGCCACCAGTGACTCAGGCCGGAGAGGCTACACCTTC.

The chain combines TRBV2 with TRBJ2-3, with TRBD2 matching 8 bases. Losses at the gene ends were 6 bases for V and 2 bases for J; bases not matched to a gene: 13. The CDR3 sequence is 17 residues long. Germline CDR1 reads SNHLY; CDR2 reads FYNNEI. The CDR3 coding sequence is TGTGCCAGCAGCGAGCCAACTAGCGGACTCATCACAGATACGCAGTATTTT. Translated: CASSEPTSGLITDTQYF.

This clonotype appeared many times. Here the CDR3 DNA reads TGTGCCAGCAGCGATTCAGACTACAATGAGCAGTTCTTC. The encoded protein is CASSDSDYNEQFF. The rearrangement joins TRBV5-5 to TRBJ2-1; unclear D gene. Trimming cost V 4 bases and J 3 bases, with 8 bases left between them. Germline V gives CDR1 SGHKS, CDR2 YYEKEE (reference sequence). The CDR3 consists of 13 residues. Full variable domain (rest looked up from reference TRBV5-5 and TRBJ2-1): DAGVTQSPTHLIKTRGQQVTLRCSPISGHKSVSWYQQVLGQGPQFIFQYYEKEERGRGNFPDRFSARQFPNYSSELNVNALLLGDSALYLCASSDSDYNEQFFGPGTRLTVL.

Remarks on this clonotype: With a much larger clone just one base away, this may be a read error. The gene calls are TRBV20-1 and TRBJ2-1; D ambiguous. Germline V CDR1 and CDR2: DFQATT, SNEGSKA (reference sequence). V was clipped by 8 bases and J by 0 bases, with 23 bases between them. This CDR3 spans 17 amino acids. CDR3 sequence (DNA): TGCAGTTTTACCGGGCCACCCACTACCATCTCCTACAATGAGCAGTTCTTC. It encodes CSFTGPPTTISYNEQFF.

At least ten counts were recorded for this clonotype. The chain couples TRBV4-2 to TRBJ1-6; no definite D call. Germline CDR1 LGHNA, CDR2 YNFKEQ. V dropped 1 base and J dropped 10 bases, with 5 bases sitting between them. The CDR3 sequence is 12 residues long. Written as DNA, the CDR3 is TGTGCCAGCAGCCAAGTAGGGTCACCCCTCCACTTT. The encoded protein is CASSQVGSPLHF.

This clonotype was detected only a few times. The chain joins TRBV18 to TRBJ2-5, with 8 bases fitting TRBD1. The V and J ends lost 3 bases and 2 bases, in that order; junction bases with no gene match: 5. The germline gives CDR1 KGHSH, CDR2 LQKENI. There are 15 residues in the CDR3. For the CDR3, the DNA is TGTGCCAGCTCACCGCGGACAGGGTGGCAAGAGACCCAGTACTTC. It translates to CASSPRTGWQETQYF.

Concerning this clonotype: A much larger clonotype is one base distant, so this may be a read error. The chain links TRBV4-2 to TRBJ2-3; D gene uncertain. CDR3 size: 15 residues. Germline CDR1 and CDR2: LGHNA and YNFKEQ. CDR3: CAGSQVGPSPDTQYF. CDR3 DNA sequence: TGTGCCGGCAGCCAAGTCGGACCATCCCCAGATACGCAGTATTTT.

This clonotype showed up just a few times. The chain is built from TRBV5-1 and TRBJ2-7; TRBD1 matches at 7 bases. The CDR3 length is 16 residues. The J segment lost 0 bases and the V segment lost 0 bases, leaving 6 bases of the junction unmatched. Germline V CDR1 and CDR2: SGHRS, YFSETQ. The CDR3 here is CASSLEGARASYEQYF. CDR3 nucleotides: TGCGCCAGCAGCTTGGAGGGGGCGCGGGCCTCCTACGAGCAGTACTTC. Using reference TRBV5-1 and TRBJ2-7 for the parts outside the CDR3, the full variable domain is KAGVTQTPRYLIKTRGQQVTLSCSPISGHRSVSWYQQTPGQGLQFLFEYFSETQRNKGNFPGRFSGRQFSNSRSEMNVSTLELGDSALYLCASSLEGARASYEQYFGPGTRLTVT.

The chain has TRBV5-1 and TRBJ2-7; weak D call: TRBD2 (7 bases). V was clipped by 4 bases and J by 4 bases, with 15 bases between them. From germline, CDR1 is SGHRS and CDR2 YFSETQ. CDR3 length equals 14 residues. The CDR3 spells CASSEAGARYEQYF. The CDR3 DNA reads TGCGCCAGCAGCGAGGCGGGGGCTCGTTACGAGCAGTACTTC.

To note about this clonotype: Given a much more abundant clone one base away, this may be a read error. V and J are TRBV3-1 and TRBJ2-5, with D perhaps given as TRBD1 or TRBD2 (5 bases each). The CDR3 length is 12 residues. Germline V gene lookup returns CDR1 LGHDT and CDR2 YNNKEL (reference sequence). The CDR3, as DNA: TGTACCAGCAGTAGGGACGAAGAGACCCAGTACTTC. Translation gives CTSSRDEETQYF.

The genes are TRBV6-4 and TRBJ2-1, with D perhaps TRBD2 (6 bases). This CDR3 region has 14 residues. V was pared by 5 bases and J by 1 base, with 9 bases between. The germline V gene has CDR1 MRHNA and CDR2 SNTAGT. The CDR3 bases are TGTGCCAGCAGTAAGAGCGGGTCCTACAATGAGCAGTTCTTC. Translation gives CASSKSGSYNEQFF.

This chain joins TRBV7-8 and TRBJ2-3; a possible D gene is TRBD2 (7 bases). V lost 1 base, J lost 4 bases, and 12 bases lay in between. The CDR3 totals 15 residues. Germline assignment: CDR1 SGHVS and CDR2 FQNEAQ. The CDR3 is CASSLGGGRSDTQYF. The CDR3 DNA reads as TGTGCCAGCAGCTTAGGGGGGGGGCGGTCAGATACGCAGTATTTT.

The rearrangement uses TRBV2 and TRBJ2-1; 11 bases line up with TRBD1. The CDR3 sequence is 15 residues long. The V and J ends lost 4 bases and 4 bases, in that order; junction bases with no gene match: 3. CDR1 and CDR2 (germline): SNHLY, FYNNEI. This CDR3 reads CASSGWDRGYNEQFF. Here the CDR3 DNA reads TGTGCCAGCAGTGGATGGGACAGGGGGTACAATGAGCAGTTCTTC.

The V and J genes are TRBV2 and TRBJ2-1; D might be TRBD2 (6 bases). Trimming removed 2 bases from V and 8 bases from J, with 7 bases in between. The germline CDR1 and CDR2 sequences are SNHLY and FYNNEI. This CDR3 contains 12 residues. CDR3 coding DNA: TGTGCCAGCAGTGAAACGGGGGATGAGCAGTTCTTC. This sequence encodes CASSETGDEQFF. Full variable domain (missing parts from reference TRBV2 and TRBJ2-1): EPEVTQTPSHQVTQMGQEVILRCVPISNHLYFYWYRQILGQKVEFLVSFYNNEISEKSEIFDDQFSVERPDGSNFTLKIRSTKLEDSAMYFCASSETGDEQFFGPGTRLTVL.